The 22 T cell receptor beta chains below all came from one sample that was sequenced in a study of Ad26.COV2.S vaccination and SARS-CoV-2 variants. The treatment is: around 19 received Ad26.COV2.S at low or high dose, single or two shots; 5 received placebo; per-sample allocation not given. Day 63 after the first vaccine or placebo injection was the time point for sampling. Here immunoSEQ multiplex PCR was the method, and the copy in TCRdb shows in-frame clones only, minus some. This table has approximately 420,000 clones, roughly nine tenths appearing once. The material sequenced was peripheral blood, taken in a trial of Ad26.COV2.S vaccine versus placebo. Receptors originate from a person aged 18-60 years who received the Ad26.COV2.S COVID-19 vaccine or a placebo.

The rearrangement links TRBV5-1 to TRBJ2-2; D ambiguous. Trimming took 0 bases from V and 3 from J, leaving 9 bases between them. CDR1 is SGHRS and CDR2 is YFSETQ in the germline V gene. This CDR3 comprises 15 residues. This chain's CDR3 is CASSLVESYTGELFF. The CDR3 nucleotides read TGCGCCAGCAGCTTGGTGGAGTCCTACACCGGGGAGCTGTTTTTT.

The chain employs TRBV5-1 and TRBJ2-5, with 9 positions matching TRBD2. CDR1 and CDR2 (germline): SGHRS, YFSETQ. The junction had 10 bases not matched to a gene; V was cut back by 2 bases and J by 5 bases. This CDR3 has 16 amino acids. The CDR3 here is CASSLGGSGGTETQYF. Written as DNA, the CDR3 is TGCGCCAGCAGCTTAGGTGGTAGCGGGGGAACGGAGACCCAGTACTTC.

This chain links TRBV18 with TRBJ1-2, with unresolved D. Germline CDR1 and CDR2: KGHSH and LQKENI. Trimming took off 0 bases at V and 3 bases at J, with 5 bases between the two ends. CDR3 size: 13 residues. For the CDR3, the DNA is TGTGCCAGCTCACCACCGTCGGACTATGGCTACACCTTC. Translation: CASSPPSDYGYTF.

Concerning this clone: The junction does not match germline at one end; this may be a read error. This chain joins TRBV11-2 and TRBJ2-7; a possible D gene is TRBD2 (5 bases). CDR1 and CDR2 (germline): SGHAT, FQNNGV. The CDR3 has 19 residues. Here the CDR3 DNA reads TGTGCCAGCAGCTTCCCTGGGAGTAGGTCCTTCATCTCTTCCTCCGAGCAGTACTTC. Protein product: CASSFPGSRSFISSSEQYF.

The chain uses TRBV18 and TRBJ2-1; maybe TRBD1 (6 bases). The CDR3 has 16 amino acids. Trimming removed 1 base from V and 0 bases from J, with 10 bases in between. The germline V gene encodes CDR1 KGHSH and CDR2 LQKENI. The CDR3 DNA sequence: TGTGCCAGCTCACCACGGGACATTTCCTCCTACAATGAGCAGTTCTTC. It yields the protein CASSPRDISSYNEQFF.

The rearrangement joins TRBV3-1 (or the pseudogene TRBV3-2) to TRBJ2-3; D is undetermined. Germline-derived CDR1 and CDR2 are LGHDT and YNNKEL (reference sequence). The V gene lost 0 bases and the J gene lost 8 bases, with 9 bases spanning the gap. This CDR3 contains 13 residues. Here the CDR3 reads CASSQDVESTQYF. CDR3 sequence (DNA): TGTGCCAGCAGCCAAGACGTAGAGTCTACGCAGTATTTT.

V usage is TRBV25-1 and J usage is TRBJ2-5; 12 bases agree with TRBD2. The V segment lost 4 bases and the J segment 1 base; nucleotides outside the gene matches: 4. The CDR3 extends over 16 amino acids. Germline V gene sequence: CDR1 MGHDK, CDR2 SYGVNS. The CDR3 DNA is TGTGCCAGCAGTGCCCGACTAGCGGGGGCCCAAGAGACCCAGTACTTC. This sequence encodes CASSARLAGAQETQYF.

The CDR3 bases are TGTGCCAGCAGCCAAGATGGAAACAGGATATCCTACGAGCAGTACTTC. It translates to CASSQDGNRISYEQYF. The chain is built from TRBV3-1 (or the pseudogene TRBV3-2) and TRBJ2-7; tentative D call: TRBD1 (5 bases). V dropped 0 bases and J dropped 1 base, with 13 bases sitting between them. From germline, CDR1 is LGHDT and CDR2 YNNKEL (reference sequence). This CDR3 region has 16 residues.

This sequence joins TRBV6-5 and TRBJ2-2; 9 bases are a match to TRBD1. Germline CDR1 MNHEY, CDR2 SVGAGI. The CDR3 consists of 15 residues. V shed 7 bases, J shed 9 bases, and the junction held 12 bases outside the gene matches. CDR3 in DNA: TGTGCCAGCACTACCGGGACAGGGACCTCCCGGGAGCTGTTTTTT. As protein: CASTTGTGTSRELFF.

This sequence joins TRBV5-1 and TRBJ2-3; 8 bases line up with TRBD1. The CDR3 has 14 amino acids. Germline CDR1 is SGHRS and CDR2 is YFSETQ. V lost 4 bases to trimming and J lost 2 bases; unmatched junction nucleotides: 3. CDR3 coding DNA: TGCGCCAGCAGCCTACAGGGGGACACAGATACGCAGTATTTT. It translates to CASSLQGDTDTQYF.

The chain combines TRBV9 with TRBJ2-5; possible D gene TRBD2, 6 bases. Germline CDR1 is SGDLS and CDR2 is YYNGEE. This CDR3 spans 14 amino acids. With 4 bases removed from V and 8 bases from J, the gap between germline ends came to 18 bases. The CDR3 sequence: CASSPRDSTGTQYF. In nucleotides, the CDR3 is TGTGCCAGCAGCCCTCGGGACTCCACTGGCACCCAGTACTTC.

The chain uses TRBV5-6 and TRBJ1-3; D is ambiguous. CDR1 SGHDT and CDR2 YYEEEE come from the germline V gene. V was shortened by 1 base and J by 0 bases, with 8 bases between the two germline ends. The CDR3 extends over 15 amino acids. The CDR3 DNA is TGTGCCAGCAGCTTGCCAGGAGCCTCTGGAAACACCATATATTTT. Translation gives CASSLPGASGNTIYF.

This chain links TRBV7-2 with TRBJ2-5; no firm D call. The V and J ends lost 2 bases and 3 bases respectively, with 7 bases between them. CDR3 length: 13 residues. Germline CDR1 SGHTA, CDR2 FQGNSA. Here the CDR3 DNA reads TGTGCCAGCAGCTTAAACAGAAAAGAGACCCAGTACTTC. It translates to CASSLNRKETQYF.

This clone has a single count. This sequence joins TRBV4-3 and TRBJ2-2; D is uncertain. Per the germline V gene, CDR1 is LGHNA and CDR2 is YSLEER. The V gene lost 0 bases and the J gene lost 3 bases, with 11 bases spanning the gap. The CDR3 is made up of 16 amino acids. The CDR3, as DNA: TGCGCCAGCAGCCAAGATTACGGGCTAGACACCGGGGAGCTGTTTTTT. It specifies CASSQDYGLDTGELFF.

The rearrangement joins TRBV3-1 (or the pseudogene TRBV3-2) to TRBJ2-1, with a weak D call TRBD1 (5 bases). Trimming removed 1 base from V and 15 bases from J, with 13 bases in between. The CDR3 extends over 12 amino acids. CDR1 LGHDT and CDR2 YNNKEL come from the germline V gene (reference sequence). The DNA for the CDR3 is TGTGCCAGCAGCCAAGGGGGCCTTCTCGCGTTCTTC. Its protein is CASSQGGLLAFF.

The rearrangement links TRBV19 to TRBJ2-5, with TRBD2 as a possible D gene (6 bases). The V and J ends lost 4 bases and 1 base respectively, with 13 bases between them. This CDR3 is 15 amino acids long. The germline V gene encodes CDR1 LNHDA and CDR2 SQIVND (reference sequence). In nucleotides, the CDR3 is TGTGCCAGTAGTAGGGGGGTGGGCGTCCAAGAGACCCAGTACTTC. Protein sequence: CASSRGVGVQETQYF.

The V gene is TRBV9, the J gene TRBJ2-7; D is unclear. This CDR3 comprises 13 residues. V lost 2 bases and J 6 bases, leaving 12 bases between the germline ends. CDR1 and CDR2 from the germline V gene are SGDLS and YYNGEE. The CDR3 DNA sequence: TGTGCCAGCAGCGTTGCGACACTGAGCGAGCAGTACTTC. Translated, it gives CASSVATLSEQYF.

The V and J genes are TRBV5-1 and TRBJ2-1, with 9 nucleotides matching TRBD2. V lost 0 bases, J lost 8 bases, and 6 bases stayed unmatched. The CDR3 consists of 15 residues. CDR1 is SGHRS, CDR2 YFSETQ, per germline. CDR3 region: CASSLGASGDDEQFF. DNA of the CDR3: TGCGCCAGCAGCTTGGGGGCTAGCGGGGACGATGAGCAGTTCTTC.

V and J are TRBV5-1 and TRBJ2-2; 10 positions match TRBD1. Per germline, CDR1 SGHRS and CDR2 YFSETQ. V lost 4 bases and J lost 5; bases outside the gene matches: 2. This CDR3 is built from 14 residues. In DNA, the CDR3 is TGCGCCAGCAGCCCGGGACAGGGGACCGGGGAGCTGTTTTTT. This codes for CASSPGQGTGELFF.

The genes are TRBV23-1 and TRBJ1-4, with a tentative D call TRBD1 (5 bases). TRBV23-1 has ORF status, its function being uncertain. The V end was cut by 1 base, the J end by 7 bases, with 13 bases between. The CDR3 has 15 amino acids. The CDR3 loop reads CASSQFRQIGEKLFF. CDR3 in DNA: TGCGCCAGCAGTCAATTTCGACAGATAGGTGAAAAACTGTTTTTT.

The genes are TRBV30 and TRBJ1-2; D unclear. The CDR3 is made up of 14 amino acids. The V end lost 3 bases, the J end lost 8 bases, and 19 bases lay between the germline ends. CDR1 and CDR2 (germline): GTSNPN, SVGIG (reference sequence). The CDR3 loop is CAWSPLVAVKGYTF. For the CDR3, the DNA is TGTGCCTGGAGCCCGCTGGTAGCAGTAAAGGGCTACACCTTC.

This clone was counted only a few times. One end of the junction varies from germline; a read error may be responsible. The V and J genes are TRBV3-1 (or the pseudogene TRBV3-2) and TRBJ2-5; D gene unclear. The germline CDR1 and CDR2 sequences are LGHDT and YNNKEL (reference sequence). The CDR3 covers 10 residues. CDR3 region: CASGQETQYF. DNA of the CDR3: TGTGCCAGCGGCCAAGAGACCCAGTACTTC.